This passage covers 9 T cell receptor beta chains from one sample sequenced in a study of cytomegalovirus exposure and HLA in healthy donors. The PCR had 60 Vbeta and 13 Jbeta primers. Here immunoSEQ multiplex PCR was the method, and the copy in TCRdb shows in-frame clones only, minus some. The sample holds more than 85,000 clones, approximately 63% seen once. Sequencing input: PBMCs. These receptors were taken from a woman under 40 in good health and CMV-seronegative.

The chain has TRBV5-1 and TRBJ2-7, with 7 bases fitting TRBD1. The CDR3 runs 15 residues. In germline, CDR1 is SGHRS, CDR2 YFSETQ. The junction had 7 bases not matched to a gene; V was cut back by 0 bases and J by 4 bases. In nucleotides, the CDR3 is TGCGCCAGCAGCTTGGAGGCGACAGGGTTTTACGAGCAGTACTTC. Amino acids: CASSLEATGFYEQYF.

The rearrangement uses TRBV5-6 and TRBJ2-5; TRBD2 matches 10 bases. This CDR3 spans 17 amino acids. J lost 2 bases, V lost 0 bases, and 7 bases had no gene match. Germline V lookup: CDR1 SGHDT, CDR2 YYEEEE. This chain's CDR3 is CASSLAITSGTQETQYF. The DNA of the CDR3 is TGTGCCAGCAGCTTGGCCATTACTAGCGGGACTCAAGAGACCCAGTACTTC. The full variable domain, in which reference TRBV5-6 and TRBJ2-5 provide the parts outside the CDR3, is DAGVTQSPTHLIKTRGQQVTLRCSPKSGHDTVSWYQQALGQGPQFIFQYYEEEERQRGNFPDRFSGHQFPNYSSELNVNALLLGDSALYLCASSLAITSGTQETQYFGPGTRLLVL.

The chain carries TRBV5-6 and TRBJ1-5, with TRBD1 matching over 11 bases. After removal of 4 bases from V and 4 bases from J, the junction contained 13 bases not matched to a gene. There are 18 residues in the CDR3. Germline V gene sequence: CDR1 SGHDT, CDR2 YYEEEE. The CDR3 reads CASSGGQGGLGYNQPQHF. As DNA, the CDR3 is TGTGCCAGCAGCGGGGGACAGGGGGGATTGGGCTATAATCAGCCCCAGCATTTT.

The chain couples TRBV5-1 to TRBJ1-1, with 8 positions matching TRBD1. Trimming took 5 bases from V and 1 from J; bases not matched to a gene: 4. Germline lookup yields CDR1 SGHRS and CDR2 YFSETQ. The CDR3 extends over 14 amino acids. The CDR3 loop is CASRPQGANTEAFF. CDR3 sequence (DNA): TGCGCCAGCAGACCTCAGGGGGCGAACACTGAAGCTTTCTTT. The whole variable domain, filled in from reference TRBV5-1 and TRBJ1-1, reads KAGVTQTPRYLIKTRGQQVTLSCSPISGHRSVSWYQQTPGQGLQFLFEYFSETQRNKGNFPGRFSGRQFSNSRSEMNVSTLELGDSALYLCASRPQGANTEAFFGQGTRLTVV.

This clone was detected a few times. The chain has TRBV18 and TRBJ2-7, with D maybe TRBD2 (5 bases). V lost 2 bases to trimming and J lost 0 bases, with 8 bases between them. The CDR3 contains 14 residues. The germline V gene has CDR1 KGHSH and CDR2 LQKENI. This chain's CDR3 is CASSPDGGSYEQYF. DNA of the CDR3: TGTGCCAGCTCACCAGACGGAGGCTCCTACGAGCAGTACTTC. Full variable domain (outside the CDR3, taken from reference TRBV18 and TRBJ2-7): NAGVMQNPRHLVRRRGQEARLRCSPMKGHSHVYWYRQLPEEGLKFMVYLQKENIIDESGMPKERFSAEFPKEGPSILRIQQVVRGDSAAYFCASSPDGGSYEQYFGPGTRLTVT.

This clone was counted between two and nine times. The chain recombines TRBV18 with TRBJ1-1; 10 bases are shared with TRBD1. Germline V gene lookup returns CDR1 KGHSH and CDR2 LQKENI. J gave up 7 bases and V 2 bases, and 4 bases lay outside the gene matches. The CDR3 loop spans 14 amino acids. The CDR3 loop is CASSPGTGEIEAFF. CDR3 coding DNA: TGTGCCAGCTCACCAGGGACAGGGGAGATTGAAGCTTTCTTT.

This clone occurred once. The rearrangement uses TRBV5-1 and TRBJ2-5; D is possibly TRBD2 (5 bases). Looked up from germline, CDR1 is SGHRS and CDR2 is YFSETQ. The CDR3 has 16 amino acids. V lost 2 bases to trimming and J lost 4 bases, with 18 bases between them. CDR3 loop: CASSFQRPLKGETQYF. The CDR3 DNA reads as TGCGCCAGCAGCTTCCAGCGGCCCCTAAAAGGAGAGACCCAGTACTTC.

This clone was detected a few times. The chain joins TRBV27 to TRBJ2-7; weak D call: TRBD2 (6 bases). Germline V CDR1 and CDR2: MNHEY, SMNVEV (reference sequence). Trimming stripped 5 bases from V and 3 bases from J, with 20 bases between. CDR3 length: 16 amino acids. Here the CDR3 DNA reads TGTGCCAGCAGTCCCGGGGGTAGCGCGTCTCTCTACGAGCAGTACTTC. Translation: CASSPGGSASLYEQYF.

This chain links TRBV5-1 with TRBJ1-1; TRBD1 is a possible D gene (6 bases). The CDR3 consists of 15 residues. The V and J ends lost 0 bases and 3 bases respectively, with 12 bases between them. CDR1 and CDR2 from the germline V gene are SGHRS and YFSETQ. CDR3 sequence reads: CASSLVPGVDTEAFF. The CDR3 DNA reads TGCGCCAGCAGCTTGGTCCCAGGGGTCGACACTGAAGCTTTCTTT.